This T cell receptor (beta chain) stems from a study of monozygotic twins with inflammatory bowel disease. Blood was drawn at roughly 2.6 ml per donor. The CDR3 is 14 amino acids. The germline gives CDR1 SGHRS, CDR2 YFSETQ. Study-level results: IBD patients shared fewer clonotypes with others than healthy twins, especially with disease activity.

With regard to this clonotype: Its antigen is not identified.

Template-switch reactions added UMIs with a 6-nucleotide sample barcode. TCRdb reprocessed the 5' RACE reads, keeping one entry per CDR3 protein, no DNA. The clone table shows about 110,000 distinct CDR3 sequences, with the ten largest holding roughly 12%. The receptor comes from a human donor with ulcerative colitis or Crohn's disease, or a healthy co-twin of an affected twin (not recorded which). The rearrangement joins TRBV5-1 to TRBJ1-1. The sequenced sample was blood. CDR3 loop: CASSLGFTNTEAFF.